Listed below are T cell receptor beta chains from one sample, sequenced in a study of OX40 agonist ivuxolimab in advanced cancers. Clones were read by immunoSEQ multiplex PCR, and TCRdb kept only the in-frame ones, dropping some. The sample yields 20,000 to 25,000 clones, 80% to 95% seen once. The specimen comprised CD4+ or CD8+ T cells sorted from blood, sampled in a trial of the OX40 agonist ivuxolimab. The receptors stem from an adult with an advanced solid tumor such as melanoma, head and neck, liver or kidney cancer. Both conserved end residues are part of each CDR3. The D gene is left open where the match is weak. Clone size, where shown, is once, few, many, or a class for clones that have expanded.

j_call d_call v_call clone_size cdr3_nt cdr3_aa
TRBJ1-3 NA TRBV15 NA TGTGCCACCAGCAGAGGTACAAGTCCAGGAAACACCATATATTTT CATSRGTSPGNTIYF
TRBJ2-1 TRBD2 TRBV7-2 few TGTGCCAGCAGCTCCGGCGGGGGACTAGCGGGGGACAATGAGCAGTTCTTC CASSSGGGLAGDNEQFF
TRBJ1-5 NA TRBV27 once TGTGCCAGCAGTTTGACCGGGTTCAATCAGCCCCAGCATTTT CASSLTGFNQPQHF
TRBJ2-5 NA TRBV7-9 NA TGTGCCGGCAGCGGCCAAGTAGGGGCCGGGGGAGAGACCCAGTACTTC CAGSGQVGAGGETQYF
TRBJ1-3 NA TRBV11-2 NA TGTGCCAGCAGCTCACTGACAGGAAACTCTGGAAACACCATATATTTT CASSSLTGNSGNTIYF
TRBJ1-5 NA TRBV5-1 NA TGCGCCAGCAGCCTTACAGGAGCAAGCAATCAGCCCCAGCATTTT CASSLTGASNQPQHF
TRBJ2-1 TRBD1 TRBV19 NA TGTGCCAGTAGTATAGAGGGACAGGGGGGGGACGGGCAGTTCTTC CASSIEGQGGDGQFF
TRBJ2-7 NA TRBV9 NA TGTGCCAGCAGCGACGGCCGGGACGCTAGGGACTACGAGCAGTACTTC CASSDGRDARDYEQYF
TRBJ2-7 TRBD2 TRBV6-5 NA TGTGCCAGCAGTTACTCCCGCGGGGGCTACGAGCAGTACTTC CASSYSRGGYEQYF
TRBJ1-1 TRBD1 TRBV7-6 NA TGTGCCAGCAGCTCCGGACAGGGAGGATGGGACACTGAAGCTTTCTTT CASSSGQGGWDTEAFF
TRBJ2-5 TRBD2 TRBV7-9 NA TGTGCCAGCAGCTCACTATCGACTAGCGGGGGGGAGACCCAGTACTTC CASSSLSTSGGETQYF
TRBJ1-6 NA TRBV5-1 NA TGCGCCAGCAGCTGGGGACCCAAGAATTCACCCCTCCACTTT CASSWGPKNSPLHF